This T cell receptor beta chain emerged from a study of blood T cell repertoires in COVID-19 (TCRdb year 2020). About the full investigation: Samples from collaborators originated in the United States, Italy and Spain and spanned both the acute and convalescent phases of COVID-19. Samples came from the ongoing ImmuneRACE study (first 160 participants) plus 1,254 subjects from 6 global collaborators. Where available, HLA class I and class II types were obtained from metadata supplied by the sample provider rather than from assay-based typing. The repertoires were released in a freely available public database intended as a resource for research on the immune response to SARS-CoV-2. The prospective study material was composed of cDNA or gDNA derived from T cells, B-cell-depleted T cells, or PBMCs. Nearly every sample came with metadata listing a de-identified subject ID, COVID-19 status, age in years and sex. The dataset comprised deeply sampled blood TCRbeta repertoires from subjects exposed to, actively infected with, or recovered from COVID-19. The full study reports these points: Clinical and demographic metadata were provided uncurated, with the amount varying by source and participant.

Each collaborating institution followed its own protocols to collect whole blood in K2EDTA tubes. For TCRbeta analysis, collaborator samples were shipped as frozen whole blood, as isolated PBMCs, or as DNA extracted from either sample type. A remark on this clone: What this receptor recognizes is not known. No much larger clone exists at a distance of one base, and base qualities are not known.

TCRbeta CDR3 regions were amplified from genomic DNA using the immunoSEQ Assay, a bias-controlled multiplex PCR. Per the authors' processing: The number of nucleated cells in each sample was estimated by amplification of reference gene primers within the assay. To quantify the absolute abundance of each unique TCRbeta CDR3 rearrangement, sequence reads were collapsed and filtered. Productive Simpson clonality was computed per sample as the square root of Simpson's diversity index over productive rearrangements. TCRdb took over this immuneACCESS table, retaining in-frame rearrangements with V and J assigned. Such tables are incomplete; in checked studies, under half of the missing clones stem from an unresolved V gene, and the remainder is unexplained. The V and J calls and clone size come from that table; D and trimming were worked out from the DNA. The table for this sample lists approximately 170,000 clones; around 80% of them were counted only once. Clones ranked in the top ten supply approximately 13% of the sample.

V has 3 bases trimmed and J has 6 bases trimmed; junction bases matching no gene number 7. The cysteine opens and the phenylalanine closes a CDR3 of 14 amino acids. Just the 42-base CDR3 DNA is kept, in frame starting at base 1. The CDR1 and CDR2 encoded by the germline V gene are SGDLS and YYNGEE. The clonotype was recovered from a woman aged 50 to 65 with acute or convalescent COVID-19. The chain is assembled from TRBV9 and TRBJ1-2; 8 central nucleotides agree with TRBD1. The source material was peripheral blood. The bases read TGTGCCAGCAGCGCAGACAGGGGCCGGGATGGCTACACCTTC. Translated, it gives CASSADRGRDGYTF.